This TCR beta chain was identified in a study of control samples from healthy donors and cancer patients. The data were produced by immunoSEQ multiplex PCR, yet TCRdb's version contains in-frame clones alone and is incomplete. The table includes about 100,000 clones, roughly four fifths detected once. The CDR3 totals 19 residues. Germline lookup yields CDR1 SGHDN and CDR2 FVKESK. V was cut by 1 base and J by 3 bases, with 22 bases left in between. The chain joins TRBV14 to TRBJ2-1; weak D call: TRBD1 (6 bases). This TCR was recovered from a young man in good health. Sequenced input: blood. The CDR3 nucleotides read TGTGCCAGCAGCCAAGGGCTGGGTATTAGGGGGAACCTCTACAATGAGCAGTTCTTC. Protein: CASSQGLGIRGNLYNEQFF.